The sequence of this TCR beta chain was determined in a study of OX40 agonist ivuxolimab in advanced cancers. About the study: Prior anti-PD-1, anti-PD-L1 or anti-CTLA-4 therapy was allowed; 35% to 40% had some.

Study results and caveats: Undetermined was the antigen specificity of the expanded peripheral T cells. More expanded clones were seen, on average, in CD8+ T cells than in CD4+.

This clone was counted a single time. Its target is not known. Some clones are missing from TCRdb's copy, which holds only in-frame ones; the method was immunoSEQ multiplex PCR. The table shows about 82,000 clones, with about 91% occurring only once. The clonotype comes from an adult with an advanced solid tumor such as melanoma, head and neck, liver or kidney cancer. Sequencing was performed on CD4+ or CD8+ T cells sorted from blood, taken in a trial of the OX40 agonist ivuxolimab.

The CDR3 nucleotides are TGTGCCTGGAAACTTGTCGGGAGGTCCTCCTACGAGCAGTACTTC. Its protein product is CAWKLVGRSSYEQYF. The V gene is TRBV30, the J gene TRBJ2-7; TRBD2 matches at 7 bases. Germline V gene data show CDR1 as GTSNPN and CDR2 as SVGIG (reference sequence). The V and J ends lost 4 bases and 0 bases, in that order; junction bases with no gene match: 9. The length of the CDR3 is 15 residues. The whole variable domain, remainder taken from reference TRBV30 and TRBJ2-7, is SQTIHQWPATLVQPVGSPLSLECTVEGTSNPNLYWYRQAAGRGLQLLFYSVGIGQISSEVPQNLSASRPQDRQFILSSKKLLLSDSGFYLCAWKLVGRSSYEQYFGPGTRLTVT.